Below, 26 T cell receptor beta chains from the same sample are listed, as sequenced in a study of cytomegalovirus exposure and HLA in healthy donors. The PCR used 60 Vbeta and 13 Jbeta primers. Clones were sequenced by immunoSEQ multiplex PCR, and TCRdb holds only the in-frame ones, with some missing. The table lists approximately 140,000 clones, less than 85% of them singletons, with 6.5% to 7% in the top ten. Specimen: PBMCs. The receptors originated from a man between 35 and 55 years old in good health and CMV-seropositive.

This chain connects TRBV29-1 to TRBJ2-6; 7 bases agree with TRBD1. Germline trimming cut 7 bases from V and 0 bases from J; bases unmatched to any gene: 6. Germline V CDR1 and CDR2: SQVTM, ANQGSEA. There are 15 residues in the CDR3. CDR3 in DNA: TGCAGCGCCCGGGACAGAAACTCTGGGGCCAACGTCCTGACTTTC. Its protein product is CSARDRNSGANVLTF.

The rearrangement joins TRBV6-5 to TRBJ2-5, with TRBD1 matching over 8 bases. CDR3 size: 16 residues. With V trimmed by 0 bases and J by 3 bases, 6 bases remained unmatched. Germline V lookup: CDR1 MNHEY, CDR2 SVGAGI. The CDR3 sequence is CASSYSGEQGEETQYF. The CDR3 nucleotides read TGTGCCAGCAGTTACTCGGGGGAACAGGGGGAAGAGACCCAGTACTTC.

The chain carries TRBV7-9 and TRBJ2-7; possible D gene TRBD2, 6 bases. V was clipped by 6 bases and J by 6 bases, with 21 bases between them. This CDR3 is built from 15 residues. In germline, CDR1 is SEHNR, CDR2 FQNEAQ (reference sequence). The CDR3 DNA reads TGTGCCAGCAGTTCCGCAGGCGGGGTTTCGGTCGAGCAGTACTTC. Its translation: CASSSAGGVSVEQYF.

The V call is TRBV30, the J call TRBJ2-5; D is undetermined. V was pared by 2 bases and J by 2 bases, with 12 bases between. The germline CDR1 and CDR2 sequences are GTSNPN and SVGIG (reference sequence). The length of the CDR3 is 14 residues. CDR3 in DNA: TGTGCCTGGAGTTATCTGTCGAGACAAGAGACCCAGTACTTC. It yields the protein CAWSYLSRQETQYF.

The chain has TRBV11-2 and TRBJ1-2, with D possibly being TRBD1 (5 bases). V lost 3 bases and J 3 bases, leaving 11 bases between the germline ends. Per germline, CDR1 SGHAT and CDR2 FQNNGV. The CDR3 covers 14 residues. The DNA for the CDR3 is TGTGCCAGCAGCTTCAGGGTACGAGACTATGGCTACACCTTC. Translation gives CASSFRVRDYGYTF.

The chain links TRBV5-5 to TRBJ1-1; maybe TRBD1 (5 bases). CDR3 size: 18 residues. Trimming took off 2 bases at V and 5 bases at J, with 25 bases between the two ends. Germline V gene sequence: CDR1 SGHKS, CDR2 YYEKEE (reference sequence). CDR3 residues: CASSFGASTAPTRTEAFF. CDR3 coding DNA: TGTGCCAGCAGCTTTGGGGCCTCGACAGCTCCCACGAGGACTGAAGCTTTCTTT.

The chain uses TRBV19 and TRBJ2-7, with a tentative D call TRBD2 (6 bases). The V and J ends lost 2 bases and 3 bases respectively, with 11 bases between them. The CDR3 consists of 14 residues. CDR1 and CDR2 from the germline V gene are LNHDA and SQIVND (reference sequence). The CDR3 sequence: CASSIQDGSYEQYF. CDR3 nucleotides: TGTGCCAGTAGTATACAGGACGGGAGCTACGAGCAGTACTTC.

The chain is built from TRBV19 and TRBJ1-2, with a possible D match to TRBD1 (6 bases). This CDR3 contains 16 residues. Germline assignment: CDR1 LNHDA and CDR2 SQIVND (reference sequence). V was shortened by 7 bases and J by 3 bases, with 21 bases between the two germline ends. CDR3 in DNA: TGTGCCAGTAATCGAGCAGGGGTAGGAAAAGACTATGGCTACACCTTC. It is translated as CASNRAGVGKDYGYTF.

The rearrangement links TRBV5-4 to TRBJ1-4; D not resolved. This CDR3 contains 15 residues. V dropped 0 bases and J dropped 3 bases, with 9 bases sitting between them. The germline CDR1 and CDR2 sequences are SGHNT and YYREEE (reference sequence). CDR3 nucleotides: TGTGCCAGCAGCTTGGGTGGAGCCGCTAATGAAAAACTGTTTTTT. Its translation is CASSLGGAANEKLFF.

A few counts support this clone. The chain uses TRBV5-1 and TRBJ1-2; the match to TRBD1 covers 9 bases. Trimming cost V 4 bases and J 4 bases; bases outside gene matches: 8. This CDR3 has 15 amino acids. Germline lookup yields CDR1 SGHRS and CDR2 YFSETQ. CDR3 sequence reads: CASSPPGQGFYGYTF. Here the CDR3 DNA reads TGCGCCAGCAGCCCACCGGGACAGGGTTTCTATGGCTACACCTTC. Full variable domain (outside the CDR3, taken from reference TRBV5-1 and TRBJ1-2): KAGVTQTPRYLIKTRGQQVTLSCSPISGHRSVSWYQQTPGQGLQFLFEYFSETQRNKGNFPGRFSGRQFSNSRSEMNVSTLELGDSALYLCASSPPGQGFYGYTFGSGTRLTVV.

This clone appeared a few times. This chain links TRBV27 with TRBJ2-7; maybe TRBD2 (6 bases). Between the trimmed V and J ends, which lost 2 bases and 4 bases, there was a span of 12 bases. Germline CDR1 is MNHEY and CDR2 is SMNVEV (reference sequence). This CDR3 is 14 amino acids long. The DNA of the CDR3 is TGTGCCAGCAGTTTACTGGGAGGTGGTTACGAGCAGTACTTC. This encodes CASSLLGGGYEQYF.

The chain is built from TRBV6-1 and TRBJ1-2, with D perhaps matching TRBD1 (5 bases). V was pared by 4 bases and J by 4 bases, with 13 bases between. This CDR3 region has 14 residues. Germline V CDR1 and CDR2: MNHNS, SASEGT. The CDR3 reads CASSVSGGIYGYTF. The CDR3 DNA follows: TGTGCCAGCAGTGTAAGCGGGGGAATCTATGGCTACACCTTC.

The chain carries TRBV4-1 and TRBJ2-5, with a possible D match to TRBD1 (5 bases). This CDR3 is 15 amino acids long. CDR1 and CDR2 from the germline V gene are MGHRA and YSYEKL. V was clipped by 0 bases and J by 2 bases, with 10 bases between them. The CDR3, as DNA: TGCGCCAGCAGCCAAGATGGGGCAGTTCAAGAGACCCAGTACTTC. Residues: CASSQDGAVQETQYF.

The chain uses TRBV27 and TRBJ2-3; 12 bases are a match to TRBD1. Germline lookup yields CDR1 MNHEY and CDR2 SMNVEV (reference sequence). V dropped 5 bases and J dropped 5; count of bases not matched to a gene: 20. The length of the CDR3 is 20 residues. The CDR3 DNA reads as TGTGCCAGCAGTCCTACCTTGGGGACAGGGGGCAGGGGTGTGGGAGATACGCAGTATTTT. It encodes CASSPTLGTGGRGVGDTQYF.

The rearrangement links TRBV27 to TRBJ1-5; no firm D call. The CDR3 runs 15 residues. CDR1 and CDR2 (germline): MNHEY, SMNVEV (reference sequence). V was trimmed by 6 bases and J by 0 bases, leaving 12 bases between them. The CDR3 is CASRYRLISNQPQHF. CDR3 DNA: TGTGCCAGCAGGTACAGATTAATTAGCAATCAGCCCCAGCATTTT.

This clone was detected once. The V gene is TRBV7-9, the J gene TRBJ2-1; the D gene is possibly TRBD1 (6 bases). The V end lost 5 bases, the J end lost 4 bases, and 12 bases lay between the germline ends. The CDR3 sequence is 14 residues long. Germline V CDR1 and CDR2: SEHNR, FQNEAQ (reference sequence). CDR3 nucleotide sequence: TGTGCCAGCAGCCCCTCCGGACAGTACAATGAGCAGTTCTTC. The encoded protein is CASSPSGQYNEQFF.

As concerns this clone: One junction end disagrees with the germline gene, perhaps due to a read error. The chain couples TRBV15 to TRBJ2-7, with D perhaps TRBD1 (7 bases). The CDR3 spans 11 residues. Germline V gene sequence: CDR1 LNHNV, CDR2 YYDKDF (reference sequence). Here the CDR3 reads CATFYRGTVIF. As DNA, the CDR3 is TGTGCCACGTTTTATCGCGGGACAGTTATCTTC.

This chain links TRBV5-1 with TRBJ2-3; weak D call: TRBD2 (6 bases). Trimming left V 0 bases short and J 0 bases short, with 8 bases between. This CDR3 contains 15 residues. Germline assignment: CDR1 SGHRS and CDR2 YFSETQ. This chain's CDR3 is CASSLVGTSTDTQYF. The CDR3 bases are TGCGCCAGCAGCTTGGTGGGGACTAGCACAGATACGCAGTATTTT.

As DNA, the CDR3 is TGTGCCAGCAGCTTAAGACAGGGGACGTACAATGAGCAGTTCTTC. This translates into CASSLRQGTYNEQFF. This rearrangement joins TRBV7-2 to TRBJ2-1; 8 bases align to TRBD1. CDR1 is SGHTA, CDR2 FQGNSA, per germline. This CDR3 is built from 15 residues. Trimming at V came to 2 bases and at J to 4 bases, leaving 4 bases not matched to a gene.

This chain connects TRBV11-2 to TRBJ2-7; 7 positions match TRBD2. CDR1 and CDR2 (germline): SGHAT, FQNNGV. J was trimmed by 3 bases and V by 1 base; bases with no gene match: 3. The CDR3 spans 14 residues. CDR3 residues: CASSLVGGDYEQYF. The DNA for the CDR3 is TGTGCCAGCAGCTTAGTGGGGGGGGACTACGAGCAGTACTTC.

The genes are TRBV6-5 and TRBJ2-5, with D possibly matching TRBD2 (7 bases). The CDR3 has 14 residues. Germline CDR1 MNHEY, CDR2 SVGAGI. Trimming removed 5 bases at V and 5 bases at J, with 15 bases between. The DNA for the CDR3 is TGTGCCAGCAGTCTCGGTAGGGGGGGGGAGACCCAGTACTTC. This sequence encodes CASSLGRGGETQYF.

The chain combines TRBV4-3 with TRBJ2-1; TRBD1 aligns across 8 bases. CDR3 length: 16 amino acids. Per germline, CDR1 LGHNA and CDR2 YSLEER. The V and J ends lost 3 bases and 2 bases, in that order; junction bases with no gene match: 6. CDR3 region: CASSQLRQGPYNEQFF. The CDR3 DNA sequence: TGCGCCAGCAGCCAGCTGCGACAGGGGCCCTACAATGAGCAGTTCTTC.

V is TRBV5-4 and J is TRBJ2-5; tentatively, D is TRBD2 (7 bases). From germline, CDR1 is SGHNT and CDR2 YYREEE (reference sequence). This CDR3 is 16 amino acids long. The V end was cut by 4 bases, the J end by 1 base, with 17 bases between. CDR3: CASSPGGLTLQETQYF. The DNA for the CDR3 is TGTGCCAGCAGCCCCGGGGGGCTTACCCTCCAAGAGACCCAGTACTTC.

The genes are TRBV30 and TRBJ2-2; the D is unclear. The CDR3 is made up of 12 amino acids. Trimming cost V 0 bases and J 5 bases, with 4 bases left between them. CDR1 is GTSNPN and CDR2 is SVGIG in the germline V gene (reference sequence). CDR3 loop: CAWSVPTGELFF. The CDR3, as DNA: TGTGCCTGGAGTGTCCCAACCGGGGAGCTGTTTTTT.

This clone was observed once. The chain carries TRBV11-2 and TRBJ2-7, with 13 bases identical to TRBD2. The CDR3 covers 17 residues. CDR1 is SGHAT, CDR2 FQNNGV, per germline. V shed 0 bases and J 2 bases; nucleotides not matched to a gene: 4. The CDR3 reads CASSLDRTSGRAYEQYF. Here the CDR3 DNA reads TGTGCCAGCAGCTTAGATCGCACTAGCGGGAGGGCCTACGAGCAGTACTTC.

The rearrangement uses TRBV2 and TRBJ2-3, with a weak D call TRBD1 (6 bases). CDR3 length equals 14 residues. V lost 6 bases and J lost 4, with 14 bases in between. CDR1 is SNHLY and CDR2 is FYNNEI in the germline V gene. CDR3 protein: CASSPQGRADTQYF. The CDR3 DNA reads as TGTGCCAGCAGCCCACAGGGAAGGGCAGATACGCAGTATTTT.